This note documents a single TCR beta chain sequence. Its antigen is not known. One end of the junction fails to match germline, which may point to a read error. This record comes from a study of blood T cells in healthy people across ages. A second PCR of 7 to 11 cycles used a sample-barcoded 5' primer and a J-beta primer mix. Tags on each cDNA molecule came from a template-switch adaptor with 12 random nucleotides. TCRdb independently ran MiXCR on the 5' RACE reads; one entry per CDR3 protein. The sample lists about a million distinct CDR3 sequences; roughly 48% were seen once. Caucasian individuals from Russia who were healthy and aged 6 to 90 acted as donors. This CDR3 spans 14 amino acids. The V gene's germline CDR1 is MGHRA and CDR2 YSYEKL. Study findings and constraints: Across the age range, TCR beta diversity per million T cells fell in a roughly linear way. Unsorted PBMCs ruled out conclusive naive versus antigen-experienced comparison.

This TCR came from a man aged 30-40 years in good health. The chain joins TRBV4-1 to TRBJ2-3; unclear D gene. The specimen sequenced was blood. CDR3 sequence reads: CAGSRQLSTDTQYF. The CDR3 nucleotides read TGCGCCGGCAGTCGGCAGCTAAGCACAGATACGCAGTATTTT.